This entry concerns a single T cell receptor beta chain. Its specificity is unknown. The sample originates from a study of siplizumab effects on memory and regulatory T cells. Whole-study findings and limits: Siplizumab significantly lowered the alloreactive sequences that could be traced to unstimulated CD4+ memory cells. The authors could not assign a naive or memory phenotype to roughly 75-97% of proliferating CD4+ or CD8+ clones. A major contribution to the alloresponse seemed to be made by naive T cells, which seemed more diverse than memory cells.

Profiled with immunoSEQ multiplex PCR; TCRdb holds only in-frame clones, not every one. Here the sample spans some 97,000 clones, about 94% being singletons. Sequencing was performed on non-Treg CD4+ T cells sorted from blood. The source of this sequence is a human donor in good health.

The CDR3 region has the DNA TGTGCCAGCAGTACGCGGACAGCGACAGATACGCAGTATTTT. Amino acids: CASSTRTATDTQYF. This rearrangement joins TRBV6-5 to TRBJ2-3, with D maybe TRBD1 (6 bases). The V end lost 5 bases, the J end lost 3 bases, and 12 bases lay between the germline ends. The germline CDR1 and CDR2 sequences are MNHEY and SVGAGI. This CDR3 comprises 14 residues.